The text below deals with one T cell receptor (beta chain). Clones were sequenced by immunoSEQ multiplex PCR, and TCRdb holds only the in-frame ones, with some missing. The sample holds 49,000 or so clones, around 94% seen once. The junction had 6 bases not matched to a gene; V was cut back by 5 bases and J by 6 bases. CDR3 length: 14 amino acids. Per germline, CDR1 SEHNR and CDR2 FQNEAQ (reference sequence). The sample is drawn from a study of T cell changes during pregnancy in multiple sclerosis. This chain links TRBV7-9 with TRBJ2-2; 7 nucleotides agree with TRBD2. The clonotype comes from a female donor with multiple sclerosis, enrolled in a pregnancy study. The sample was CD8+ T cells from peripheral blood mononuclear cells, taken before pregnancy. CDR3 region: CASSGRVLSGELFF. The CDR3 nucleotides are TGTGCCAGCAGCGGGAGGGTTCTCTCCGGGGAGCTGTTTTTT. The variable domain in full, with the rest retrieved from reference TRBV7-9 and TRBJ2-2, is DTGVSQNPRHKITKRGQNVTFRCDPISEHNRLYWYRQTLGQGPEFLTYFQNEAQLEKSRLLSDRFSAERPKGSFSTLEIQRTEQGDSAMYLCASSGRVLSGELFFGEGSRLTVL.